A single sample is the source of the 16 T cell receptor beta chains below, sequenced in a study of T cells in Graves' hyperthyroidism and ophthalmopathy. From RNA transcripts, TCR beta CDR3 regions were amplified. When the TCR CDR3 underwent first-round RT-PCR, the HTBI primer set was used. TCRdb redid the calling of the multiplex PCR reads with MiXCR, one entry per CDR3 protein. The table has 300,000 or so distinct CDR3 sequences, approximately 22% seen once; the top ten hold over 45%. Material: blood. Receptor source: a woman aged 50 to 60 with Graves' hyperthyroidism.

With respect to this clonotype: A read error is possible here, since a much larger clone lies one base away. CDR3 nucleotide sequence: TGTGCCAGCAGCGTAGGTGGGCAGGTGGACACCGGGGAGCTGTTTTTT. Translation: CASSVGGQVDTGELFF. The chain joins TRBV9 to TRBJ2-2; D is unclear. CDR3 size: 16 residues. V was clipped by 0 bases and J by 3 bases, with 12 bases between them. CDR1 and CDR2 from the germline V gene are SGDLS and YYNGEE.

This clonotype appeared many times. V gene TRBV18 combines with J gene TRBJ2-3; 8 bases are a match to TRBD1. The germline CDR1 and CDR2 sequences are KGHSH and LQKENI. After removal of 4 bases from V and 4 bases from J, the junction contained 4 bases not matched to a gene. The CDR3 extends over 14 amino acids. The CDR3 nucleotides are TGTGCCAGCTCACAAGACAGGGGACCAGATACGCAGTATTTT. Amino acid sequence: CASSQDRGPDTQYF.

This clonotype was observed a handful of times. The genes are TRBV6-1 and TRBJ2-3; D perhaps matches TRBD1 (5 bases). V lost 2 bases and J lost 9, with 18 bases in between. CDR1 and CDR2 (germline): MNHNS, SASEGT. The CDR3 spans 15 residues. Here the CDR3 DNA reads TGTGCCAGCAGTGAATCAGGTGACAGATCCCAAACGCAGTATTTT. The encoded protein is CASSESGDRSQTQYF.

V is TRBV10-3 and J is TRBJ2-3; possibly TRBD1 or TRBD2 for D (6 bases each). Germline V lookup: CDR1 ENHRY, CDR2 SYGVKD. CDR3 size: 15 residues. The V gene lost 3 bases and the J gene lost 2 bases, with 12 bases spanning the gap. The CDR3 loop reads CAISDLGGITDTQYF. CDR3 in DNA: TGTGCCATCAGTGATTTAGGGGGGATCACAGATACGCAGTATTTT.

This clonotype came up many times. The rearrangement joins TRBV18 to TRBJ1-1; D is uncertain. Germline V gene lookup returns CDR1 KGHSH and CDR2 LQKENI. This CDR3 is built from 15 residues. The V end lost 2 bases, the J end lost 2 bases, and 12 bases lay between the germline ends. Here the CDR3 DNA reads TGTGCCAGCTCACCAATTAGGAGTTATAACACTGAAGCTTTCTTT. Translation gives CASSPIRSYNTEAFF.

This clonotype was found a few times. The junction and the germline gene differ at one end; a read error may be behind it. This rearrangement joins TRBV5-5 to TRBJ2-3; 11 bases are shared with TRBD2. The CDR3 is 16 amino acids. Germline V gene data show CDR1 as SGHKS and CDR2 as YYEKEE (reference sequence). CDR3 nucleotide sequence: TGCGCCAGCAGCTTGCCCGGGACTAGCGGTGCAGATACGCAGTATTTT. Translating it yields CASSLPGTSGADTQYF. Based on the CDR3 plus reference TRBV5-5 and TRBJ2-3, the full variable domain is DAGVTQSPTHLIKTRGQQVTLRCSPISGHKSVSWYQQVLGQGPQFIFQYYEKEERGRGNFPDRFSARQFPNYSSELNVNALLLGDSALYLCASSLPGTSGADTQYFGPGTRLTVL.

This clonotype was seen many times. This chain's CDR3 is CASIFGGTDTQYF. The CDR3 coding sequence is TGTGCCAGCATCTTCGGAGGCACAGATACGCAGTATTTT. This chain uses TRBV28 with TRBJ2-3; D is uncertain. The germline V and J ends were trimmed by 7 bases and 1 base, with 9 bases remaining between them. CDR1 is MDHEN, CDR2 SYDVKM, per germline. The CDR3 has 13 residues.

This clonotype was picked up a small number of times. The rearrangement joins TRBV4-1 to TRBJ2-6; 7 bases line up with TRBD2. CDR3 length: 15 amino acids. The V and J ends lost 5 bases and 3 bases, in that order; junction bases with no gene match: 4. The V gene's germline CDR1 is MGHRA and CDR2 YSYEKL. CDR3 residues: CASSKGTIGANVLTF. CDR3 bases: TGCGCCAGCAGCAAGGGGACTATTGGGGCCAACGTCCTGACTTTC.

The chain couples TRBV5-4 to TRBJ2-7; D may be TRBD2 (5 bases). Trimming pared 0 bases from V and 2 bases from J, leaving 12 bases between. CDR1 and CDR2 (germline): SGHNT, YYREEE (reference sequence). The CDR3 is 15 amino acids. The CDR3 protein is CASSLVPHGAYEQYF. The DNA of the CDR3 is TGTGCCAGCAGCTTGGTCCCGCACGGGGCCTACGAGCAGTACTTC.

This clonotype occurred a few times. The genes are TRBV7-2 and TRBJ1-6; D is uncertain. V was pared by 5 bases and J by 1 base, with 9 bases between. This CDR3 contains 15 residues. CDR1 is SGHTA, CDR2 FQGNSA, per germline. CDR3 DNA sequence: TGTGCCAGCAGCCTCGGAGTGTCCTATAATTCACCCCTCCACTTT. It specifies CASSLGVSYNSPLHF.

With respect to this clonotype: One junction end does not reproduce the germline sequence, and a read error may be involved. The chain recombines TRBV7-9 with TRBJ1-4, with D maybe TRBD1 (6 bases). There are 14 residues in the CDR3. Germline-derived CDR1 and CDR2 are SEHNR and FQNEAQ (reference sequence). CDR3 residues: CASSPRGDREKLLF. In DNA form, the CDR3 reads TGTGCCAGCAGCCCGAGGGGGGATCGTGAAAAACTGCTTTTT.

This clonotype came up a few times. The chain carries TRBV7-9 and TRBJ2-7, with TRBD1 matching over 8 bases. Germline V gene sequence: CDR1 SEHNR, CDR2 FQNEAQ (reference sequence). The ends lost 5 bases at V and 4 bases at J; junction bases unmatched: 10. There are 15 residues in the CDR3. The CDR3 is CASSADRDRRYEQYF. As DNA, the CDR3 is TGTGCCAGCAGCGCCGATCGGGACAGGCGTTACGAGCAGTACTTC. Complete variable domain (other parts from reference TRBV7-9 and TRBJ2-7): DTGVSQNPRHKITKRGQNVTFRCDPISEHNRLYWYRQTLGQGPEFLTYFQNEAQLEKSRLLSDRFSAERPKGSFSTLEIQRTEQGDSAMYLCASSADRDRRYEQYFGPGTRLTVT.

This clonotype was found many times. CDR3 DNA sequence: TGCGCCAGCAGCTTGGGGGACAGGAGGCCAAGAGCGAGTGAGCAGTTCTTC. This gives the protein CASSLGDRRPRASEQFF. The rearrangement uses TRBV5-1 and TRBJ2-1, with 8 bases lining up with TRBD1. J gave up 9 bases and V 0 bases, and 14 bases lay outside the gene matches. This CDR3 has 17 amino acids. Germline loops: CDR1 SGHRS, CDR2 YFSETQ.

In this sample, this clonotype turned up a few times. The rearrangement uses TRBV5-1 and TRBJ2-1, with 9 positions matching TRBD1. After removal of 4 bases from V and 3 bases from J, the junction contained 5 bases not matched to a gene. This CDR3 has 15 residues. CDR1 is SGHRS, CDR2 YFSETQ, per germline. CDR3 DNA: TGCGCCAGCAGCCCCCGGGACAGGGTCTACAATGAGCAGTTCTTC. As protein: CASSPRDRVYNEQFF.

This clonotype showed up many times. This sequence joins TRBV10-3 and TRBJ1-1, with D uncertain. Germline loops: CDR1 ENHRY, CDR2 SYGVKD. Trimming took off 0 bases at V and 7 bases at J, with 15 bases between the two ends. The CDR3 is made up of 15 amino acids. CDR3 bases: TGTGCCATCAGTGAGTCCCAGACGAAAGTGGATGAAGCTTTCTTT. This sequence encodes CAISESQTKVDEAFF.

This chain links TRBV4-1 with TRBJ1-1; TRBD1 might be the D (6 bases). The germline V gene has CDR1 MGHRA and CDR2 YSYEKL. This CDR3 is built from 16 residues. V was pared by 5 bases and J by 1 base, with 17 bases between. CDR3 amino acids: CASSWGRGGGNTEAFF. CDR3 in DNA: TGCGCCAGCAGCTGGGGCCGTGGGGGCGGGAACACTGAAGCTTTCTTT.